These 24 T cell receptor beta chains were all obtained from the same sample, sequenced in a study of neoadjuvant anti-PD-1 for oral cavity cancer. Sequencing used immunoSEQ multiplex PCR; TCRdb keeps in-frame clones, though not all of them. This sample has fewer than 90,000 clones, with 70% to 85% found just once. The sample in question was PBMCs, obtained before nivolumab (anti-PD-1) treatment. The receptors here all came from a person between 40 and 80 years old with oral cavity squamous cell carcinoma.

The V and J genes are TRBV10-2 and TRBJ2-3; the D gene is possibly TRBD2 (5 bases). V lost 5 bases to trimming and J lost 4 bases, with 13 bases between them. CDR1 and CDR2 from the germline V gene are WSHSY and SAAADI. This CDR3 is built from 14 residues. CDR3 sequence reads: CASSSSGLPDTQYF. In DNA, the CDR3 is TGCGCCAGCAGTTCGAGCGGACTCCCAGATACGCAGTATTTT.

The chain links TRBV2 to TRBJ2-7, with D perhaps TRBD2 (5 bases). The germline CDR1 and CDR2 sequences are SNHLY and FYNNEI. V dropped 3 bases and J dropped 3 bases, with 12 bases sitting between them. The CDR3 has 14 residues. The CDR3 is CASSDGVAGYEQYF. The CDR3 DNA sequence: TGTGCCAGCAGTGACGGGGTAGCAGGCTACGAGCAGTACTTC.

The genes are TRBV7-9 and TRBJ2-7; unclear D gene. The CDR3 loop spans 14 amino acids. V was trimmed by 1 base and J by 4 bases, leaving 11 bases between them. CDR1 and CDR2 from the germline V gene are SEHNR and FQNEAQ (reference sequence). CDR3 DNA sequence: TGTGCCAGCAGCTTAGGAAGCCAGGTTTACGAGCAGTACTTC. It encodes CASSLGSQVYEQYF.

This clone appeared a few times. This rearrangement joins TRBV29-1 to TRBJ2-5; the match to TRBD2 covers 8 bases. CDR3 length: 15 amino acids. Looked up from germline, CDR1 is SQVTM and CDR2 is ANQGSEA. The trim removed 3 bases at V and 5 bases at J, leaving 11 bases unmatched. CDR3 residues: CSVDVPAGVTETQYF. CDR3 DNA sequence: TGCAGCGTTGATGTGCCAGCGGGAGTGACGGAGACCCAGTACTTC.

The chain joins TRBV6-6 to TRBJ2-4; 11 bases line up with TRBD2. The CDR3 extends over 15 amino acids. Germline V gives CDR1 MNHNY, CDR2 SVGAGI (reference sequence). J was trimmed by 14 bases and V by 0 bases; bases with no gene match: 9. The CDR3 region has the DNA TGTGCCAGCAGTTACTCGAAAACTAGCGGGAGCCTAAAGTACTTC. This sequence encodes CASSYSKTSGSLKYF.

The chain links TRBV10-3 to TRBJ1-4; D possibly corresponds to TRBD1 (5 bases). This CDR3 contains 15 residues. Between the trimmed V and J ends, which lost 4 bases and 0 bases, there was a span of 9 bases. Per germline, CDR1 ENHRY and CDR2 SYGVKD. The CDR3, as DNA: TGTGCCATCAGTGCTACAGGTGCAACTAATGAAAAACTGTTTTTT. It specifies CAISATGATNEKLFF.

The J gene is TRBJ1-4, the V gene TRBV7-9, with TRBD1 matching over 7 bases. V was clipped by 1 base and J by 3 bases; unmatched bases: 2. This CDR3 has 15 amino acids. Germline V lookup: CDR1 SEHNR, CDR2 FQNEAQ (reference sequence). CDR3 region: CASSLGQGANEKLFF. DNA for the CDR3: TGTGCCAGCAGCTTAGGGCAGGGGGCTAATGAAAAACTGTTTTTT.

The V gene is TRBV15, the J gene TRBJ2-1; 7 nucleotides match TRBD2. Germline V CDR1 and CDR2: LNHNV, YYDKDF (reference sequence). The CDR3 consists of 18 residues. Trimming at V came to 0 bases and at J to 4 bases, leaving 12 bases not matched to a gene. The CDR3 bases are TGTGCCACCAGCAGAGATATAGGGGCGGGAGTGGGGTACAATGAGCAGTTCTTC. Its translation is CATSRDIGAGVGYNEQFF.

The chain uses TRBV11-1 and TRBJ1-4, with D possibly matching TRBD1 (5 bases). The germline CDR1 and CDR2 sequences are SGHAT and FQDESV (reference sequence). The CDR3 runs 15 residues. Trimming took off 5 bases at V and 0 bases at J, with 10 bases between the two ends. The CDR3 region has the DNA TGTGCCAGCAGCCGGGACGGCACAACTAATGAAAAACTGTTTTTT. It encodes CASSRDGTTNEKLFF.

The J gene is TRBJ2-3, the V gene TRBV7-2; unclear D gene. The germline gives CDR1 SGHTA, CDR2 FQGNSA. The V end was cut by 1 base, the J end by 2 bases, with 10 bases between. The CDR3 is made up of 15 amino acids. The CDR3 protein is CASSLDGRDTDTQYF. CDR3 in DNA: TGTGCCAGCAGCTTAGATGGGCGCGACACAGATACGCAGTATTTT.

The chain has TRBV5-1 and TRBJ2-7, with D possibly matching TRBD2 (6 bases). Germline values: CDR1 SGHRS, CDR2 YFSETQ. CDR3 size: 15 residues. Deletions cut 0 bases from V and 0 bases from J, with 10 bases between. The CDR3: CASSLGAGSSYEQYF. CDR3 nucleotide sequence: TGCGCCAGCAGCTTGGGGGCGGGATCCTCCTACGAGCAGTACTTC.

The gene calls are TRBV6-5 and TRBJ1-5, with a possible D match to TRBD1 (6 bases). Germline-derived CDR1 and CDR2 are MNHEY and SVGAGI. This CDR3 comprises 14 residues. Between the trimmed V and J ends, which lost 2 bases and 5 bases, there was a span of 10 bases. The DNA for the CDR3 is TGTGCCAGCAGTTACAGACAGGCCGATCAGCCCCAGCATTTT. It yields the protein CASSYRQADQPQHF.

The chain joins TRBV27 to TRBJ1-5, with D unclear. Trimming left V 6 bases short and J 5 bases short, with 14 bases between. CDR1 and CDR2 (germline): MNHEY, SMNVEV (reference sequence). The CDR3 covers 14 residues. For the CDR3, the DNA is TGTGCCAGCAGCCTTCAAGGGAACTATCAGCCCCAGCATTTT. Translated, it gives CASSLQGNYQPQHF.

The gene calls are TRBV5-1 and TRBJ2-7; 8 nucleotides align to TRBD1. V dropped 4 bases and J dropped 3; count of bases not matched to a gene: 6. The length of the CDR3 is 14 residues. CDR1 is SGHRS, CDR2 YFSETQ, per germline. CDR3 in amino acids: CASSARGRIYEQYF. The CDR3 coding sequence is TGCGCCAGCAGCGCCAGGGGGCGCATCTACGAGCAGTACTTC.

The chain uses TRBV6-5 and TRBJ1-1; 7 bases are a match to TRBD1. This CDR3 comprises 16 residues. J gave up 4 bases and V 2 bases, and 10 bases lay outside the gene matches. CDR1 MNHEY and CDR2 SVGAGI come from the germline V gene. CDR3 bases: TGTGCCAGCAGTTACGGGAAGACAGGGAGCGGCACTGAAGCTTTCTTT. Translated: CASSYGKTGSGTEAFF.

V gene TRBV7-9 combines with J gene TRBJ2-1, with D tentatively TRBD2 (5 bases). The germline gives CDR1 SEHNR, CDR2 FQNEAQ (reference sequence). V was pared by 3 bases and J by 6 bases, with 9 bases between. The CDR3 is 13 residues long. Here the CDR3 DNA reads TGTGCCAGCAGCTTCGCTAGCACCAATGAGCAGTTCTTC. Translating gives CASSFASTNEQFF.

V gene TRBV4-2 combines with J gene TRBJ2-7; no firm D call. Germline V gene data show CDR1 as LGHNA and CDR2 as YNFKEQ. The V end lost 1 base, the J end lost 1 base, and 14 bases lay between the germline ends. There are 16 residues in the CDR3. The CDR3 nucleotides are TGTGCCAGCAGCCAAGGTCGCGCAGACCCTTCCTACGAGCAGTACTTC. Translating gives CASSQGRADPSYEQYF.

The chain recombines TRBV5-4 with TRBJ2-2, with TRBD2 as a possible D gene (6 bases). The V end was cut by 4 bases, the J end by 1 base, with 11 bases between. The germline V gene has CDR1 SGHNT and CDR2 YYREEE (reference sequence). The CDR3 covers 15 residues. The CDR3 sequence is CASSLVGGNTGELFF. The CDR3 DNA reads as TGTGCCAGCAGCCTGGTGGGGGGGAACACCGGGGAGCTGTTTTTT.

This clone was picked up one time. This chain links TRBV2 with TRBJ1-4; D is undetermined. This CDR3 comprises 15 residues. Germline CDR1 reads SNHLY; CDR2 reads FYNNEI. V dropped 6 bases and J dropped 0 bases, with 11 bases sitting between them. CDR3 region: CASRGISATNEKLFF. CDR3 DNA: TGTGCCAGCAGAGGGATAAGTGCAACTAATGAAAAACTGTTTTTT.

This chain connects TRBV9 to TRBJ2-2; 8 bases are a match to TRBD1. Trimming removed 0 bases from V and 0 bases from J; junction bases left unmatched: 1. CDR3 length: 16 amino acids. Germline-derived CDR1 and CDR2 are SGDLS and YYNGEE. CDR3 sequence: CASSVAGGSNTGELFF. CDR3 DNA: TGTGCCAGCAGCGTAGCAGGGGGCTCGAACACCGGGGAGCTGTTTTTT.

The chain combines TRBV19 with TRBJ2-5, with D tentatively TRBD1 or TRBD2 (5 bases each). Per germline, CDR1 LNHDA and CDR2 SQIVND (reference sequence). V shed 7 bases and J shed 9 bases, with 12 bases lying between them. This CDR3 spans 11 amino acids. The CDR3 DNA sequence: TGTGCCAGTAAGAGCCTGGGGGCCCAGTACTTC. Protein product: CASKSLGAQYF.

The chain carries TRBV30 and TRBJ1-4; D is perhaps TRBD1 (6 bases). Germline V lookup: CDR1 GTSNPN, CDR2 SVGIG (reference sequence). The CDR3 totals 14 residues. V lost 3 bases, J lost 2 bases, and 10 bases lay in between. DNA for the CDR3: TGTGCCTGGAGCCCGGGACACACTAATGAAAAACTGTTTTTT. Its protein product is CAWSPGHTNEKLFF. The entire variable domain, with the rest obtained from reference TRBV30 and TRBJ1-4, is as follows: SQTIHQWPATLVQPVGSPLSLECTVEGTSNPNLYWYRQAAGRGLQLLFYSVGIGQISSEVPQNLSASRPQDRQFILSSKKLLLSDSGFYLCAWSPGHTNEKLFFGSGTQLSVL.

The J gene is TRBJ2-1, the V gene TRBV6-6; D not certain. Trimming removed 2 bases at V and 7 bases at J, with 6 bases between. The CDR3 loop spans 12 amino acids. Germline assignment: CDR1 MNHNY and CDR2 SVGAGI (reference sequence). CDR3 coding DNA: TGTGCCAGCAGTTACGATTGGAATGAGCAGTTCTTC. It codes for CASSYDWNEQFF.

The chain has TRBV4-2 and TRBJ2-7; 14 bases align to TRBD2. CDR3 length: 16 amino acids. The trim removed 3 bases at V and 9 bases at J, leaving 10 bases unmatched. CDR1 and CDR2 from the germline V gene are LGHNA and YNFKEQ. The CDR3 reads CASSHERTSGRNVQYF. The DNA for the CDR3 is TGTGCCAGCAGCCATGAGAGGACTAGCGGGAGGAACGTGCAGTACTTC.